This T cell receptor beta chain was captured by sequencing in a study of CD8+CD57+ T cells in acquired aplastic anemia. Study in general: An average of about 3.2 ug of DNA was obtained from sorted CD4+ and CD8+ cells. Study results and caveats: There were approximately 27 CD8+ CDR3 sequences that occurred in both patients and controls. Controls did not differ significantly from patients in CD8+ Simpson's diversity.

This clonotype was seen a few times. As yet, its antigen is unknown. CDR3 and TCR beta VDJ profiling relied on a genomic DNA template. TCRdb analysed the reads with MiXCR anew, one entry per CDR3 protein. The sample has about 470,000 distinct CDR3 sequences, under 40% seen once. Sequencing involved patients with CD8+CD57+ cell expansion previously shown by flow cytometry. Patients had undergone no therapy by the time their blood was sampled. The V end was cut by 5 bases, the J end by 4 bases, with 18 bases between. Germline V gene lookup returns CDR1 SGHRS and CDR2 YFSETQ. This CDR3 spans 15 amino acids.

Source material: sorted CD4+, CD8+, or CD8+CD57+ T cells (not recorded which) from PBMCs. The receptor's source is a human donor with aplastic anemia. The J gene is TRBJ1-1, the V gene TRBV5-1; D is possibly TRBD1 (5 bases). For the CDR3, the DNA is TGCGCCAGCAGGCTCATCCCACAGGAGGGCACTGAAGCTTTCTTT. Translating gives CASRLIPQEGTEAFF.